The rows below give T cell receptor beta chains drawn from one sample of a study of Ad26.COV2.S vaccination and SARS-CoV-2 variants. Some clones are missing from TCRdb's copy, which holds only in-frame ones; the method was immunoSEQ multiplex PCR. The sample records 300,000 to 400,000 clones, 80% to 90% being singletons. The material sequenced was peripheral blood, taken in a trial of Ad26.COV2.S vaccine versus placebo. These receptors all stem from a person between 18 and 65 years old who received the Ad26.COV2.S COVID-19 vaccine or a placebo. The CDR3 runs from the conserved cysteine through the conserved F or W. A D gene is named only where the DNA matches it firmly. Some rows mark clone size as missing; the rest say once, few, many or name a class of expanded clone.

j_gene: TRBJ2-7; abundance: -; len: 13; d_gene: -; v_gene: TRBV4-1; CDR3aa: CASSQVEGDEQYF; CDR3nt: TGCGCCAGCAGCCAAGTGGAGGGCGACGAGCAGTACTTC
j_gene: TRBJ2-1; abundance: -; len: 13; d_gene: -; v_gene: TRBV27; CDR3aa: CASSLLDDNEQFF; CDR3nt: TGTGCCAGCAGCCTACTAGACGACAATGAGCAGTTCTTC
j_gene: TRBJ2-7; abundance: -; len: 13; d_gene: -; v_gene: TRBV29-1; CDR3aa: CSVAAKIPYEQYF; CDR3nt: TGCAGCGTTGCTGCCAAGATCCCCTACGAGCAGTACTTC
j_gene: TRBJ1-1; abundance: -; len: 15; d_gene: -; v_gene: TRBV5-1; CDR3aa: CASSLVWGLNTEAFF; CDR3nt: TGCGCCAGCAGCCTGGTCTGGGGTCTGAACACTGAAGCTTTCTTT
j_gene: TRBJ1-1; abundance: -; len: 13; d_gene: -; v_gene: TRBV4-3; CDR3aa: CASSQAGPTEAFF; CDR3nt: TGCGCCAGCAGCCAAGCTGGCCCGACTGAAGCTTTCTTT
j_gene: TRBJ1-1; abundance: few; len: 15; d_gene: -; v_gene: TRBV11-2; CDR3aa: CASSFSGPGVTEAFF; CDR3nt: TGTGCCAGCAGCTTCTCCGGTCCAGGGGTTACTGAAGCTTTCTTT
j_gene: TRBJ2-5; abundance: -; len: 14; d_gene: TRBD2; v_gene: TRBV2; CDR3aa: CASSPRRGGETQYF; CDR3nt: TGTGCCAGCAGTCCCCGCCGCGGGGGTGAGACCCAGTACTTC
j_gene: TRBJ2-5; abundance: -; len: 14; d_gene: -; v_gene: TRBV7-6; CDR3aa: CASSLEQYQETQYF; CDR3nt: TGTGCCAGCAGCTTAGAACAGTACCAAGAGACCCAGTACTTC
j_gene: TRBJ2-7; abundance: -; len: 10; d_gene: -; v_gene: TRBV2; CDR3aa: CACSAREQYF; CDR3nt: TGTGCCTGCTCGGCCCGGGAGCAGTACTTC
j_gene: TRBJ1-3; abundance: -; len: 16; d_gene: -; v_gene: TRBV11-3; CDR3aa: CASVRTGGACGNTIYF; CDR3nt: TGTGCCAGCGTACGAACGGGGGGGGCTTGTGGAAACACCATATATTTT
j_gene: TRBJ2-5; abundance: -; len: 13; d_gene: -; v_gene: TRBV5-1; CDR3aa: CASRMGGSETQYF; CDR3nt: TGCGCCAGCAGGATGGGGGGCAGCGAGACCCAGTACTTC
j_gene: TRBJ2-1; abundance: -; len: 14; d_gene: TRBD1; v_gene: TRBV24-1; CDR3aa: CATSVGGPSNEQFF; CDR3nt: TGTGCCACCAGTGTAGGGGGCCCTTCCAATGAGCAGTTCTTC
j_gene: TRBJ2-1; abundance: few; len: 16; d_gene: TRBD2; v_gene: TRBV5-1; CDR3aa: CASSSAGGRTTNEQFF; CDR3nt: TGCGCCAGCAGCTCAGCGGGGGGACGAACCACGAATGAGCAGTTCTTC
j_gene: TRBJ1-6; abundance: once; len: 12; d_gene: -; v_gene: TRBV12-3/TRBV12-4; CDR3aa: CASKQGGSPLHF; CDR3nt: TGTGCCAGCAAACAGGGAGGATCACCCCTCCACTTT
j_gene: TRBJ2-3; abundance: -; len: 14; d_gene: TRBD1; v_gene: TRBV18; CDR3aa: CASSGQGRTDTQYF; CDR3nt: TGTGCCAGCTCTGGACAGGGACGCACAGATACGCAGTATTTT
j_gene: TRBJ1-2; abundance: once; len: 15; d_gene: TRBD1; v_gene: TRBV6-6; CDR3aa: CASSPNRGASNGYTF; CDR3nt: TGTGCCAGCAGCCCTAACAGGGGGGCTTCGAATGGCTACACCTTC
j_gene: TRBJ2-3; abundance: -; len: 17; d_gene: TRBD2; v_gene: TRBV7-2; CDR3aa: CASSKRTSGGVADTQYF; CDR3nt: TGTGCCAGCAGCAAAAGGACTAGCGGGGGGGTGGCAGATACGCAGTATTTT
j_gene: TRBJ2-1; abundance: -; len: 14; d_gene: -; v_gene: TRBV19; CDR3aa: CASSMRTANNEQFF; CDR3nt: TGTGCCAGTAGTATGAGGACCGCAAACAATGAGCAGTTCTTC
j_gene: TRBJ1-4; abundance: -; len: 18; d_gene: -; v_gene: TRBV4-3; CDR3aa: CASSQDWTATATNEKLFF; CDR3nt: TGCGCCAGCAGCCAAGATTGGACAGCAACCGCAACTAATGAAAAACTGTTTTTT
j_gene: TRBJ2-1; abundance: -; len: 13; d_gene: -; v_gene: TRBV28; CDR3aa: CASRIYQGAEQFF; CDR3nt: TGTGCCAGCAGGATCTACCAAGGGGCTGAGCAGTTCTTC
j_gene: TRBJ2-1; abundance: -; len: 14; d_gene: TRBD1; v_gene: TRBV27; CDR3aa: CASSNTGGPPMQFF; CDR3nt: TGTGCCAGCAGTAACACAGGGGGGCCGCCGATGCAGTTCTTC
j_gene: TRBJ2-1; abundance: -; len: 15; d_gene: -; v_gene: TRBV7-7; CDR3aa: CASSLQDREGNEQFF; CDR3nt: TGTGCTAGCAGCTTACAGGACAGGGAGGGCAATGAGCAGTTCTTC